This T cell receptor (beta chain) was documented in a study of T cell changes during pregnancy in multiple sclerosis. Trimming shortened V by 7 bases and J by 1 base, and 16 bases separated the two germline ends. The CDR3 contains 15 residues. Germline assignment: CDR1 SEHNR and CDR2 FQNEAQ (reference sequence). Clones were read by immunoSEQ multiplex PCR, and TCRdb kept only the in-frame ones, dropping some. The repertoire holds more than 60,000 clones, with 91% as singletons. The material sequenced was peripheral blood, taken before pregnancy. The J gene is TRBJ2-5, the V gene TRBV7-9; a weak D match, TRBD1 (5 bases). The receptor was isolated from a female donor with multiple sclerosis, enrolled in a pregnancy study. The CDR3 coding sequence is TGTGCCAGCAACCTTGACAGCCAAGTCCAAGAGACCCAGTACTTC. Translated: CASNLDSQVQETQYF.